The clone carrying this T cell receptor beta chain was seen a few times. The sample is drawn from a study of early T cells in non-severe SARS-CoV-2 infection. Study-level information: Bulk RNA taken from unsorted whole blood was sequenced, leaving chains unpaired.

Germline lookup yields CDR1 MNHEY and CDR2 SMNVEV (reference sequence). The CDR3 extends over 16 amino acids. J lost 3 bases, V lost 5 bases, and 12 bases had no gene match. Tagging with unique molecular identifiers was applied to individual cDNA molecules. TCRdb recomputed calls from the 5' RACE reads with MiXCR, one row per CDR3 protein. The sample lists over 60,000 distinct CDR3 sequences; around 11% were seen once. This material consisted of whole blood, taken at baseline. The TCR sequence derives from an adult who was a healthcare worker with PCR-confirmed SARS-CoV-2 infection or an uninfected control (not recorded which). The J gene is TRBJ2-7, the V gene TRBV27, with 8 bases lining up with TRBD2. Here the CDR3 reads CASSPGGKWTDYEQYF. For the CDR3, the DNA is TGTGCCAGCAGTCCGGGGGGGAAGTGGACAGACTACGAGCAGTACTTC.